The source of this T cell receptor (beta chain) is a study of cytomegalovirus exposure and HLA in healthy donors. Germline V gene data show CDR1 as MNHEY and CDR2 as SMNVEV (reference sequence). The CDR3 has 15 residues. V shed 3 bases and J shed 2 bases, with 14 bases lying between them. The primer mix had 60 Vbeta and 13 Jbeta primers. This table comes from immunoSEQ multiplex PCR, and its TCRdb copy is limited to in-frame clones, with some not included. The table includes about 200,000 clones, 65% to 90% detected once. The sample taken for sequencing was PBMCs. V gene TRBV27 combines with J gene TRBJ2-7; possible D gene TRBD2, 5 bases. This clonotype was sampled from a woman aged 50 to 65 in good health and CMV-seronegative. The CDR3 reads CASSFGVAATYEQYF. The CDR3 DNA reads TGTGCCAGCAGTTTCGGGGTGGCGGCCACCTACGAGCAGTACTTC.